The present T cell receptor beta chain was sequenced within a study of vaccination effects on CD4 cells after COVID-19. This CDR3 contains 12 residues. Germline V gene data show CDR1 as SGHRS and CDR2 as YFSETQ. Trimming cost V 3 bases and J 7 bases, with 5 bases left between them. ViraFEST expansion of antigen-specific CD4+ T cells with viral peptide pools preceded sequencing. Once cultured for approximately ten days, the cells underwent separation to obtain CD4+ T cells. Having tested negative for nucleocapsid antibodies, the vaccine recipients showed no prior SARS-CoV-2 infection. The assay was immunoSEQ multiplex PCR, and TCRdb's table has in-frame clones only and misses some. The sample shows about 55,000 clones, 70% of them seen only once. A note on this clone: Its specificity is not known.

The TCR was taken from a human donor who received a COVID-19 vaccine. The V call is TRBV5-1, the J call TRBJ1-6; no clear D gene. The specimen was CD4+ T cells from PBMCs cultured with SARS-CoV-2 spike peptides, collected before COVID-19 vaccination. CDR3: CASSSINSPLHF. In DNA form, the CDR3 reads TGCGCCAGCAGCTCAATCAATTCACCCCTCCACTTT.